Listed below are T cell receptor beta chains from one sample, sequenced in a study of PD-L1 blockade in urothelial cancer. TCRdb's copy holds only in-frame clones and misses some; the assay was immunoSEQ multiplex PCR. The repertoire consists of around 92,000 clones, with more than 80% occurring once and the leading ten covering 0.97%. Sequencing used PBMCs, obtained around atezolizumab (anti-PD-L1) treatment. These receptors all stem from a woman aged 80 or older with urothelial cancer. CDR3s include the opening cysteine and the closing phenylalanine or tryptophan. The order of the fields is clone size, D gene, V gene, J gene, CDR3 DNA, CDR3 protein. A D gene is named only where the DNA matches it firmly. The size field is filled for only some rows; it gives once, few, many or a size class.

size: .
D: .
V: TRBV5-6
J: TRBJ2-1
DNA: TGTGCCAGCAGCTTCGACTTTTACAATGAGCAGTTCTTC
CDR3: CASSFDFYNEQFF

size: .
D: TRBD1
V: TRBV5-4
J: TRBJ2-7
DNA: TGTGCCAGCAGCACGCCCGGACAGGGTAACGAGCAGTACTTC
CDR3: CASSTPGQGNEQYF

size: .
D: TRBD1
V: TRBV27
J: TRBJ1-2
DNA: TGTGCCAGCAGTCCAGGGGGAATATCGCGCTACACCTTC
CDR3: CASSPGGISRYTF

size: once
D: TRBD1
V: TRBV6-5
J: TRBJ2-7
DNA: TGTGCCAGCAGGAAACAGGGGGTTACCTACGAGCAGTACTTC
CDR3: CASRKQGVTYEQYF

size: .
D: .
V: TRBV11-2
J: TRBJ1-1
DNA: TGTGCCAGCAGGCGGGGAAACACTGAAGCTTTCTTT
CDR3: CASRRGNTEAFF

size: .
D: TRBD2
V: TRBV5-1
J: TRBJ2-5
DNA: TGCGCCAGCAGCTTGGCGGGAGGGGAGGAGACCCAGTACTTC
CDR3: CASSLAGGEETQYF

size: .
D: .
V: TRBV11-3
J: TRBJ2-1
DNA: TGTGCCAGCAGCTTAGTCGGAGCCTCCTACAATGAGCAGTTCTTC
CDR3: CASSLVGASYNEQFF

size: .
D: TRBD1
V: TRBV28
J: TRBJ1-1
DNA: TGTGCCAGCACCACCCGGACAGGGAACACTGAAGCTTTCTTT
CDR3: CASTTRTGNTEAFF

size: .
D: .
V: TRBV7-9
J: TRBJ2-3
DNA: TGTGCCAGCAGCGATTACACGGAGGGGACGCAGTATTTT
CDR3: CASSDYTEGTQYF

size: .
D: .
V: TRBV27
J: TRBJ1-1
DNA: TGTGCCAGCAGTTTATCATTTCAGGGGAACACTGAAGCTTTCTTT
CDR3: CASSLSFQGNTEAFF

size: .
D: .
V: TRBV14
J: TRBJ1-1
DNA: TGTGCCAGCAGCTTTAGGACAGAGAACACTGAAGCTTTCTTT
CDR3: CASSFRTENTEAFF

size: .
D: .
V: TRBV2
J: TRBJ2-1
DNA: TGTGCCAGCAGTGTCCACGGCGGTACGGGATACAATGAGCAGTTCTTC
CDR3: CASSVHGGTGYNEQFF

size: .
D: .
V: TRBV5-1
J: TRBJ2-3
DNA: TGCGCCAGCAGCTTGGTTAGACGGGAGGATACGCAGTATTTT
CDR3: CASSLVRREDTQYF

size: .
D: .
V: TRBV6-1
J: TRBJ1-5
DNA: TGTGCCAGCACCGGGACTGATAGCAATCAGCCCCAGCATTTT
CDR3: CASTGTDSNQPQHF

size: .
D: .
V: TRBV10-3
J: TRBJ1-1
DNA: TGTGCCATCAGGGCAGGAACGAACACTGAAGCTTTCTTT
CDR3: CAIRAGTNTEAFF

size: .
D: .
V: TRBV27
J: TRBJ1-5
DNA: TGTGCCAGCAGTTTTCAGGGCCAATATCAGCCCCAGCATTTT
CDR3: CASSFQGQYQPQHF

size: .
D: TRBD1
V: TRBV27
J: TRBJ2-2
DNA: TGTGCCAGCAGATGGTACAGGGGGCTGGACACCGGGGAGCTGTTTTTT
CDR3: CASRWYRGLDTGELFF

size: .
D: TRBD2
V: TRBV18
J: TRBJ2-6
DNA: TGTGCCAGCTCACCCCGCGGGGGCTCTGGGGCCAACGTCCTGACTTTC
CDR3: CASSPRGGSGANVLTF

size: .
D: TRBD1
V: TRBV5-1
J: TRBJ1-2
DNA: TGCGCCAGCAGCTTGGACGGACAGGGTAGCTATGGCTACACCTTC
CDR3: CASSLDGQGSYGYTF

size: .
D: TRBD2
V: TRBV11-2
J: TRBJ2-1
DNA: TGTGCCAGCAGCTTAGACCCGGAGAGTAGCGGGAGACTTCTCTACAATGAGCAGTTCTTC
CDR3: CASSLDPESSGRLLYNEQFF

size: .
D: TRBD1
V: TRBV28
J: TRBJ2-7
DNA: TGTGCCAGCAGTTCATTTGGACAGGGTCCCTACGAGCAGTACTTC
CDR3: CASSSFGQGPYEQYF

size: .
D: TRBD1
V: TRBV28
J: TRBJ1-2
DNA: TGTGCCAGCACAGGGGGACAGGCGATCCTTAACTATGGCTACACCTTC
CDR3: CASTGGQAILNYGYTF

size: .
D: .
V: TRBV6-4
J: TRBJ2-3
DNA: TGTGCCAGCAGTGAAAACGAGGGCGATACGCAGTATTTT
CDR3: CASSENEGDTQYF

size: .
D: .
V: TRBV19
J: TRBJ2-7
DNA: TGTGCCAGTAGTGGGCTAGCGCCGACCTACGAGCAGTACTTC
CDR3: CASSGLAPTYEQYF

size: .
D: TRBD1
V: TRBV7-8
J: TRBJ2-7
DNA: TGTGCCAGCAGCTTAGGGCAGGGGGCCTTCGAGCAGTACTTC
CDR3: CASSLGQGAFEQYF

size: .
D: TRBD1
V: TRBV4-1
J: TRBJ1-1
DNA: TGCGCCAGCAGCCAGTCGGGACAGTTGAACACTGAAGCTTTCTTT
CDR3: CASSQSGQLNTEAFF

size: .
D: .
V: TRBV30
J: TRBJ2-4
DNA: TGTGCCTGGGGACTACAAAACATTCAGTACTTC
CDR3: CAWGLQNIQYF

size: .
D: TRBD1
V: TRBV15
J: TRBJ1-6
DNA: TGTGCCACCAGCAAGACAGGGGGCGGGTATTCACCCCTCCACTTT
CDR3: CATSKTGGGYSPLHF

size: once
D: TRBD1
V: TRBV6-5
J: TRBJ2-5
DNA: TGTGCCAGCAGTTCCAGGGGGCGCGGAGAGACCCAGTACTTC
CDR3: CASSSRGRGETQYF

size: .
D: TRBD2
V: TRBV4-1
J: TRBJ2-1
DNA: TGCGCCAGCAGCCAAACGGGGCGGGAGGGCATTGAGCAGTTCTTC
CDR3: CASSQTGREGIEQFF

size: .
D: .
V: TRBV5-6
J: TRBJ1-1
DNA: TGTGCCAGCAGCTTGGCCGGGACAACGAACACTGAAGCTTTCTTT
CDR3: CASSLAGTTNTEAFF

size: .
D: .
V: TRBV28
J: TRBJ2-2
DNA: TGTGCCACCTGGGGGCAAAACACCGGGGAGCTGTTTTTT
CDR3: CATWGQNTGELFF

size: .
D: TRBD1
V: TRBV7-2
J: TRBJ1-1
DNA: TGTGCCAGCAGGTACGACAGGGTGGCCACTGAAGCTTTCTTT
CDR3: CASRYDRVATEAFF

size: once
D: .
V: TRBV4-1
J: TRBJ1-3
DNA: TGCGCCAGCAGCCAAGATCAGCGGGGACACTCTGGAAACACCATATATTTT
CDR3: CASSQDQRGHSGNTIYF

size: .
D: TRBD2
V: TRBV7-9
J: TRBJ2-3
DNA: TGTGCCAGCAGCGCGCGCGGGGGGCGCACAGATACGCAGTATTTT
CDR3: CASSARGGRTDTQYF

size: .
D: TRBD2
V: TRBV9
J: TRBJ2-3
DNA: TGTGCCAGCAGCGCGGGACTAGCGGGAGACTTCAGCGCAGGTACGCAGTATTTT
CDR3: CASSAGLAGDFSAGTQYF

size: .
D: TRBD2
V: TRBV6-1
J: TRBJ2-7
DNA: TGTGCCAGCAGTGAGACGACTAGCGGGGGTTACGAGCAGTACTTC
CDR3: CASSETTSGGYEQYF

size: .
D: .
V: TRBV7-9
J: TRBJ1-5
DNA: TGTGCCAGCAGCTTAGGGGGGCAGCGTAGCAATCAGCCCCAGCATTTT
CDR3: CASSLGGQRSNQPQHF

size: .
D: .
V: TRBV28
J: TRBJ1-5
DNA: TGTGCCAGCAGTTTATTATTGGGGCAAACCAATCAGCCCCAGCATTTT
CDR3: CASSLLLGQTNQPQHF

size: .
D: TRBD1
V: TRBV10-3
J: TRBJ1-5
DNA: TGTGCCATCAGTGACCTGACAGGGAGCAATCAGCCCCAGCATTTT
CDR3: CAISDLTGSNQPQHF

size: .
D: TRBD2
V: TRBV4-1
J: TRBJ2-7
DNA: TGCGCCAGCAGCCAAGACTTGAGGGGACTAGCGGGAGGAGGGTATGAGCAGTACTTC
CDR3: CASSQDLRGLAGGGYEQYF

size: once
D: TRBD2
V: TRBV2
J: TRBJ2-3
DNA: TGTGCCAGCAGGGGGGGGACTTATACGCAGTATTTT
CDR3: CASRGGTYTQYF

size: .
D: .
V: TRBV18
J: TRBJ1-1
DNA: TGTGCCAGCTCACCACAACGGGGGGCGAACACTGAAGCTTTCTTT
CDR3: CASSPQRGANTEAFF

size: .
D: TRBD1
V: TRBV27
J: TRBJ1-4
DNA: TGTGCCAGCAGAAACCACGGGACAGGGGCTGAAAAACTGTTTTTT
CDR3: CASRNHGTGAEKLFF

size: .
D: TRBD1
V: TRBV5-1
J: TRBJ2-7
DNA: TGCGCCAGCAGCTTGCCCGGGACAGGGACCTACGAGCAGTACTTC
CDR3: CASSLPGTGTYEQYF

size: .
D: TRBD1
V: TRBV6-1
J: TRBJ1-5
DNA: TGTGCCAGCAGTGAAGCGGGAGAGGGGGCCCATCAGCCCCAGCATTTT
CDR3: CASSEAGEGAHQPQHF

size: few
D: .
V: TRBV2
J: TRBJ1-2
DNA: TGTGCCAGCAACACCCGCGCAGGGCGAGGCTACACCTTC
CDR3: CASNTRAGRGYTF

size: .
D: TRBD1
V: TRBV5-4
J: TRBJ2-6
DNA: TGTGCCAGCAGCCTACAGGGGGCGGGCGGGGCCAACGTCCTGACTTTC
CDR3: CASSLQGAGGANVLTF

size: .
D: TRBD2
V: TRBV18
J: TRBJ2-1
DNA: TGTGCCAGCTCACCACCTCTAGCGGGAGCTACCTACAATGAGCAGTTCTTC
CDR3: CASSPPLAGATYNEQFF

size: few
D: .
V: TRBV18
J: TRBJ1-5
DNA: TGTGCCAGCTCACCACCGGGGCCGAGCAATCAGCCCCAGCATTTT
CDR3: CASSPPGPSNQPQHF